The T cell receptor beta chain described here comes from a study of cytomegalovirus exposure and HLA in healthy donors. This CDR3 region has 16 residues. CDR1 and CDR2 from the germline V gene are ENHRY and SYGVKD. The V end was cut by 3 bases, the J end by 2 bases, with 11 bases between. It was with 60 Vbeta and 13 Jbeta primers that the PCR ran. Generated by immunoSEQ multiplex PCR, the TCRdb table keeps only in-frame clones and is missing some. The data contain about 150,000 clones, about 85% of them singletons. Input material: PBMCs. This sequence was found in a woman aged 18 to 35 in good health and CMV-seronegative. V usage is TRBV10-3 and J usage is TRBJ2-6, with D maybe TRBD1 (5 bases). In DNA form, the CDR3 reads TGTGCCATCAGTGAAAAAAGGGGTACTGGGGCCAACGTCCTGACTTTC. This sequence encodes CAISEKRGTGANVLTF.